These T cell receptor beta chains were read from a single sample in a study of cytomegalovirus exposure and HLA in healthy donors. Clones were read by immunoSEQ multiplex PCR, and TCRdb kept only the in-frame ones, dropping some. Of some 41,000 clones in the sample, 68% were seen once. Sequenced input: PBMCs. These receptors were taken from a man in his forties in good health and CMV-seronegative. CDR3s include the opening cysteine and the closing phenylalanine or tryptophan. A D gene is named only where the DNA matches it firmly. Some rows have no size entry. The others give once, few or many, or a class for an expanded clone.

clone_size,v_call,j_call,d_call,cdr3_nt,cdr3_aa
NA,TRBV5-6,TRBJ2-3,TRBD2,TGTGCCAGCAGCTTGGGCGGTCGTAGCGGGGGGGACACAGATACGCAGTATTTT,CASSLGGRSGGDTDTQYF
NA,TRBV7-2,TRBJ2-1,TRBD2,TGTGCCAGCAGCGAGGGACTACACAATGAGCAGTTCTTC,CASSEGLHNEQFF
NA,TRBV7-2,TRBJ1-2,TRBD1,TGTGCCAGCAGCTCTAAAGGGGGACAGGGGCCCTTGGGCTACACCTTC,CASSSKGGQGPLGYTF
once,TRBV4-1,TRBJ2-7,NA,TGCGCCAGCAGCCAAGTTACGACAGCCTCCTCCTACGAGCAGTACTTC,CASSQVTTASSYEQYF
NA,TRBV14,TRBJ2-5,TRBD2,TGTGCCAGCAGCCAACTAGCGGAAGGCGAGACCCAGTACTTC,CASSQLAEGETQYF
NA,TRBV5-4,TRBJ2-3,NA,TGTGCCAGCAGTTCGGACTCGTACACAGATACGCAGTATTTT,CASSSDSYTDTQYF
NA,TRBV4-3,TRBJ2-5,TRBD2,TGCGCCAGCAGCGAAGACCGCGGGGGGGCGGAGACCCAGTACTTC,CASSEDRGGAETQYF
NA,TRBV9,TRBJ1-2,NA,TGTGCCAGCAGCGTAACAGGAGCCGTCTATGGCTACACCTTC,CASSVTGAVYGYTF
NA,TRBV4-1,TRBJ2-7,TRBD1,TGCGCCAGCAGCCAAGCCGGAACAGGGGAGACCTACGAGCAGTACTTC,CASSQAGTGETYEQYF
NA,TRBV6-5,TRBJ1-4,NA,TGTGCCAGCAGTTACTCAGCCACTAATGAAAAACTGTTTTTT,CASSYSATNEKLFF
few,TRBV28,TRBJ1-5,NA,TGTGCCAGCAGCTTCTCCGGCCGAGGGGGTCAGCCCCAGCATTTT,CASSFSGRGGQPQHF
NA,TRBV11-1,TRBJ1-1,NA,TGTGCCAGCAGCTTAGATCGGACAGTGAACACTGAAGCTTTCTTT,CASSLDRTVNTEAFF
NA,TRBV5-5,TRBJ2-5,TRBD1,TGTGCCAGCAGCGGATACCGGGACAGGACTCAAGAGACCCAGTACTTC,CASSGYRDRTQETQYF
NA,TRBV29-1,TRBJ1-1,TRBD1,TGCAGCTCCTGGAGGGACAGGGTGAACACTGAAGCTTTCTTT,CSSWRDRVNTEAFF
few,TRBV4-1,TRBJ1-6,NA,TGCGCCAGCAGCCAAGAACATGGGGGGGAGTATTCACCCCTCCACTTT,CASSQEHGGEYSPLHF
NA,TRBV2,TRBJ1-1,NA,TGTGCCAGCAGGCAGGGATCCCCTGAAGCTTTCTTT,CASRQGSPEAFF
NA,TRBV7-2,TRBJ2-5,NA,TGTGCCAGCAGCTTAGGGTCGGGTAGAGTTGAGACCCAGTACTTC,CASSLGSGRVETQYF
NA,TRBV7-2,TRBJ2-7,TRBD1,TGTGCCAGCAGCACACGCCGGGACAGGGGGGACCAGTACTTC,CASSTRRDRGDQYF
NA,TRBV30,TRBJ2-7,NA,TGTGCCTGGAGTGATATACCCAGCTCCTACGAGCAGTACTTC,CAWSDIPSSYEQYF
NA,TRBV7-2,TRBJ2-7,NA,TGTGCCAGCAGCTTAAGACCCGGGCCATCAGGGGAGTACTTC,CASSLRPGPSGEYF
few,TRBV19,TRBJ1-5,TRBD1,TGTGCCAGCTTGGACAGGGGGCTTAGTCAGCCCCAGCATTTT,CASLDRGLSQPQHF
NA,TRBV11-2,TRBJ2-2,TRBD2,TGTGCCAGCAGCTTAGGAGTCACTAGCGGATTCGGGGAGCTGTTTTTT,CASSLGVTSGFGELFF
NA,TRBV30,TRBJ1-2,NA,TGTGCCTGGAACGCGGGGCTAGGCTATGGCTACACCTTC,CAWNAGLGYGYTF
NA,TRBV6-5,TRBJ2-7,NA,TGTGCCAGCTCCGGGGGGACAGGTCCCTACGAGCAGTACTTC,CASSGGTGPYEQYF
NA,TRBV7-9,TRBJ2-7,TRBD1,TGTGCCAGCAGCCCGACAGGGGTCGAGCAGTACTTC,CASSPTGVEQYF
NA,TRBV9,TRBJ2-3,TRBD1,TGTGCCAGCAGCGTCCCGACAGGGGAGGCAGATACGCAGTATTTT,CASSVPTGEADTQYF
medium-sized,TRBV5-5,TRBJ2-7,NA,TGTGCCAGCAGCTTGCGCGAGGGGGACGAGCAGTACTTC,CASSLREGDEQYF
NA,TRBV6-5,TRBJ2-1,NA,TGTGCCAGCAGTTACGGGGGGGGCGGCTACAATGAGCAGTTCTTC,CASSYGGGGYNEQFF
few,TRBV6-1,TRBJ2-7,TRBD2,TGTGCCAGCAGTGAAGGGGGGGGTATCTACGAGCAGTACTTC,CASSEGGGIYEQYF
once,TRBV19,TRBJ1-1,TRBD1,TGTGCCAGTAGCGGGACAGGGTTTGAAGCTTTCTTT,CASSGTGFEAFF
NA,TRBV2,TRBJ1-4,NA,TGTGCCAACAACCGGGTCCTAGGAGAAAAACTGTTTTTT,CANNRVLGEKLFF
medium-sized,TRBV19,TRBJ2-2,TRBD1,TGTGCCAGTAGTATGCCAGGGGGCCGCACCGGGGAGCTGTTTTTT,CASSMPGGRTGELFF
NA,TRBV19,TRBJ1-2,TRBD1,TGTGCCAGCTCGACAGGGTATGGCTACACCTTC,CASSTGYGYTF
NA,TRBV2,TRBJ2-7,NA,TGTGCCAGCAGTCTAGACGTTTCTGAGCAGTACTTC,CASSLDVSEQYF
NA,TRBV5-5,TRBJ1-1,NA,TGTGCCAGCAGCTTGAGAGGAAACACTGAAGCTTTCTTT,CASSLRGNTEAFF
few,TRBV19,TRBJ2-1,NA,TGTGCCAGTAGTATCAGGGGTCCCTACAATGAGCAGTTCTTC,CASSIRGPYNEQFF
NA,TRBV5-4,TRBJ2-7,NA,TGTGCCAGCAGCTCAGGACTGGCGGGATTCTCCTACGAGCAGTACTTC,CASSSGLAGFSYEQYF
NA,TRBV2,TRBJ2-7,NA,TGTGCCAGCAGGTCGCGGGGCCCTTACGAGCAGTACTTC,CASRSRGPYEQYF
NA,TRBV11-2,TRBJ2-5,TRBD2,TGTGCCAGCAGCTTAGGACTAGCGGGGGTAGAGACCCAGTACTTC,CASSLGLAGVETQYF
NA,TRBV30,TRBJ1-2,NA,TGTGCCTGGAGTCGGGGGGACGCCTTCTATGGCTACACCTTC,CAWSRGDAFYGYTF
NA,TRBV10-2,TRBJ2-1,TRBD2,TGCGCCAGCAGTGTCCTAGCGGGCTACAATGAGCAGTTCTTC,CASSVLAGYNEQFF
NA,TRBV6-5,TRBJ1-4,TRBD1,TGTGCCAGCAGCCGGGACAGTTTCATTGAAAAACTGTTTTTT,CASSRDSFIEKLFF
NA,TRBV7-7,TRBJ2-2,TRBD1,TGTGCTAGCAGCGCCGGGACAGCTACAAGATACACCGGGGAGCTGTTTTTT,CASSAGTATRYTGELFF
NA,TRBV7-2,TRBJ2-3,TRBD2,TGTGCCAGCAGCTCCGTAGCGGGGCTCACAGATACGCAGTATTTT,CASSSVAGLTDTQYF
NA,TRBV9,TRBJ2-3,TRBD2,TGTGCCAGCAGCGACGGGACTAGCGGGGGGACAGATACGCAGTATTTT,CASSDGTSGGTDTQYF
NA,TRBV6-1,TRBJ2-2,NA,TGTGCCAGCAGTGTCAGCGGACCCGGGGAGCTGTTTTTT,CASSVSGPGELFF
NA,TRBV14,TRBJ1-2,TRBD1,TGTGCCAGCAGCCAGTGGGACAGGGGAGGATCATATGGCTACACCTTC,CASSQWDRGGSYGYTF
once,TRBV2,TRBJ1-5,TRBD1,TGTGCCAGCAGTCTCGACAGGGGGACGAATCAGCCCCAGCATTTT,CASSLDRGTNQPQHF
NA,TRBV7-8,TRBJ2-5,TRBD1,TGTGCCAGCAGCAGGACAGGGGTCTTAGAGACCCAGTACTTC,CASSRTGVLETQYF
NA,TRBV30,TRBJ2-2,TRBD2,TGTGCCTGGAGCTTCGGACTAGCGGGGACTGGGGAGCTGTTTTTT,CAWSFGLAGTGELFF
NA,TRBV6-5,TRBJ1-6,NA,TGTGCCAGCAGTTCAGGGGATAATTCACCCCTCCACTTT,CASSSGDNSPLHF
NA,TRBV7-9,TRBJ1-1,NA,TGTGCCAGCAGCTCTGGCAGGGCTTATGAAGCTTTCTTT,CASSSGRAYEAFF
NA,TRBV10-3,TRBJ2-1,TRBD1,TGTGCCAGCAACACCGGGACAGGGGAGGTTAATGAGCAGTTCTTC,CASNTGTGEVNEQFF
few,TRBV27,TRBJ2-7,NA,TGTGCCAGCAGTTTCGGCCAGCGCGAGCAGTACTTC,CASSFGQREQYF
few,TRBV6-1,TRBJ1-5,NA,TGTGCCAGCAGTGAACCCGCGGCACATCAGCCCCAGCATTTT,CASSEPAAHQPQHF
NA,TRBV7-9,TRBJ1-2,NA,TGTGCCAGCAGCTCAACAGGGCATGGCTACACCTTC,CASSSTGHGYTF
NA,TRBV5-6,TRBJ2-2,TRBD2,TGTGCCAGCAGCTTGGTACTAGCGGGGGGTCCCGGGGAGCTGTTTTTT,CASSLVLAGGPGELFF
few,TRBV6-4,TRBJ2-3,TRBD2,TGTGCCAGCAGTGCTAGCGGGGGGACAGATACGCAGTATTTT,CASSASGGTDTQYF
NA,TRBV5-1,TRBJ1-2,TRBD1,TGCGCCAGCAGCTATATGGACAGGGGGATCGATGGCTACACCTTC,CASSYMDRGIDGYTF
NA,TRBV11-3,TRBJ2-3,TRBD1,TGTGCCAGCAGCTTAACAGGGGGCACAGATACGCAGTATTTT,CASSLTGGTDTQYF